Below, one T cell receptor (beta chain) is given with its context. Its antigen is not identified. Collection occurred without any documented infections or immune events in donors. This specimen belongs to a study of identifying expanded T cells in peripheral blood. Data came from immunoSEQ multiplex PCR; TCRdb stores just in-frame clones and leaves some out. The sample holds 81,000 or so clones, roughly 84% seen once. Study findings and constraints: Approximately two-week clone count variance significantly increased as total template count grew. Over around two and four weeks, about 17 and 20 clones changed, versus 1.2 between replicates.

The trim removed 4 bases at V and 2 bases at J, leaving 3 bases unmatched. CDR3 size: 15 residues. The germline gives CDR1 LNHDA, CDR2 SQIVND (reference sequence). The chain links TRBV19 to TRBJ2-3, with 10 nucleotides matching TRBD2. Source material: blood. The TCR comes from a person aged 18 to 69 in good health. CDR3 amino acids: CASSRTSGLTDTQYF. In nucleotides, the CDR3 is TGTGCCAGTAGTAGGACTAGCGGCCTCACAGATACGCAGTATTTT.